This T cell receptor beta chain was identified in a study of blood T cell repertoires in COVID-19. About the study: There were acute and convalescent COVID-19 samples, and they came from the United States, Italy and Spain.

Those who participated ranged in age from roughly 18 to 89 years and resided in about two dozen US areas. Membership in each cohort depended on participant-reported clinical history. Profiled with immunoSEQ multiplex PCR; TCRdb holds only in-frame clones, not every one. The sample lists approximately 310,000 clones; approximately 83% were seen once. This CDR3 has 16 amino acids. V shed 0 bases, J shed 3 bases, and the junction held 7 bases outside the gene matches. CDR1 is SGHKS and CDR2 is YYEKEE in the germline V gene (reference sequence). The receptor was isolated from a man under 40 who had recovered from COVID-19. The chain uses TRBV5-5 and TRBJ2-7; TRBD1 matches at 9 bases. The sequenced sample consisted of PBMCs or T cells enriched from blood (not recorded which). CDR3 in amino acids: CASSLASQGAFYEQYF. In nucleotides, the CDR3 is TGTGCCAGCAGCTTGGCATCACAGGGGGCCTTCTACGAGCAGTACTTC.